This TCR beta chain was observed in a study of blood T cell repertoires in COVID-19. Study-wide background: The United States, Italy and Spain were the sources of the acute and convalescent COVID-19 samples. The cDNA or gDNA used as material had been derived from T cells, B-cell-depleted T cells, or PBMCs.

Germline lookup yields CDR1 MNHNY and CDR2 SVGAGI (reference sequence). J lost 0 bases, V lost 8 bases, and 4 bases had no gene match. This CDR3 comprises 14 residues. The authors' processing: Amplification from reference gene primers served as the basis for estimated nucleated cell counts. Sequencing used immunoSEQ multiplex PCR; TCRdb keeps in-frame clones, though not all of them. Clone size and V and J calls were adopted from that table, with D and trimming inferred from the DNA. The sample records 84,000 or so clones, more than 65% being singletons. V is TRBV6-6 and J is TRBJ1-5, with 7 bases aligning to TRBD1. Sequenced: peripheral blood. The receptor's source is a man between 65 and 79 years old with acute or convalescent COVID-19. The DNA for the CDR3 is TGTGCCAGCCAACAGGGGTATAGCAATCAGCCCCAGCATTTT. This encodes CASQQGYSNQPQHF.